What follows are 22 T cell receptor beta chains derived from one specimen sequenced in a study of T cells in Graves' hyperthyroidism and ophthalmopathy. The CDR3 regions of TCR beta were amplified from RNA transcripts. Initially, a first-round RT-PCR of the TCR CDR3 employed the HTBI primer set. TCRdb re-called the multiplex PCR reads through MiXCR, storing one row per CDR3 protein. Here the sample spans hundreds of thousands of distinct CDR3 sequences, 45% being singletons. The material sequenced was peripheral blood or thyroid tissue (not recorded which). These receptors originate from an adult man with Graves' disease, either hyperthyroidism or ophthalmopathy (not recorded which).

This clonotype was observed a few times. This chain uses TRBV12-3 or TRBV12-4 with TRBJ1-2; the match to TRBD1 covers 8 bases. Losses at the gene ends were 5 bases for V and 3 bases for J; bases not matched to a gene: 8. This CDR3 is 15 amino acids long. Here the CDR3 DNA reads TGTGCCAGCAGTCCCAGGGACAGGCCTTACTATGGCTACACCTTC. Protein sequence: CASSPRDRPYYGYTF.

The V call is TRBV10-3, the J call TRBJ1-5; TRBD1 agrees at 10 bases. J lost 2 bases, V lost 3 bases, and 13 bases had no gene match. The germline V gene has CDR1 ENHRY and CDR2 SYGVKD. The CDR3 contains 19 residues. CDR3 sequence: CAISDRLEDRGGGNQPQHF. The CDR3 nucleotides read TGTGCCATCAGTGACAGGCTGGAGGACAGGGGGGGTGGCAATCAGCCCCAGCATTTT.

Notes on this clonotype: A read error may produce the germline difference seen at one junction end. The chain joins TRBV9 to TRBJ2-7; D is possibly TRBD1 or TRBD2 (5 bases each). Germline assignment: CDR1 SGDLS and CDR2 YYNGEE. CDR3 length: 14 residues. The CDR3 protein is CATSSRDRSYGQYF. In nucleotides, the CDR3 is TGTGCCACCAGCTCCCGGGACCGATCCTACGGGCAGTACTTC.

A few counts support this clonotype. The CDR3 nucleotides read TGTGCCAGCAGATTAGGGACAGGGGGGCGAAATGAAAAACTGTTTTTT. Residues: CASRLGTGGRNEKLFF. This rearrangement joins TRBV2 to TRBJ1-4, with TRBD1 matching over 11 bases. This CDR3 region has 16 residues. Germline V gene lookup returns CDR1 SNHLY and CDR2 FYNNEI. V was pared by 6 bases and J by 5 bases, with 8 bases of the junction left unmatched.

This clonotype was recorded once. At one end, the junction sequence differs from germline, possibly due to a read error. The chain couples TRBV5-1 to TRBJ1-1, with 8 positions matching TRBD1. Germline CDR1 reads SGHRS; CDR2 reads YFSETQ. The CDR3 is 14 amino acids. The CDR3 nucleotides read TGTGCCAGCAGAAGGACAGGGCGCACCACTGAAGCTTTCTTT. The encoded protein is CASRRTGRTTEAFF.

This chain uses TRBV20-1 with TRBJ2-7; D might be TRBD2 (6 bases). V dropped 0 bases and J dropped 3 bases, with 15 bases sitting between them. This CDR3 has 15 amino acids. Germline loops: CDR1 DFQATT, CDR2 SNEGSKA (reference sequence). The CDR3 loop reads CSARDGARELYEQYF. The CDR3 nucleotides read TGCAGTGCTAGAGATGGCGCTCGGGAGCTCTACGAGCAGTACTTC.

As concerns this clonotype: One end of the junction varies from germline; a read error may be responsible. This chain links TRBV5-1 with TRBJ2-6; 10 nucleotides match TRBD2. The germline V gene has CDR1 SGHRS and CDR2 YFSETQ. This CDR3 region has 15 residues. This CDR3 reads CASSLDTSGAYVLTF. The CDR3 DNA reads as TGCGCCAGCAGCTTGGACACTAGCGGGGCCTACGTCCTGACTTTC.

The CDR3 DNA reads TGCAGTGCCGGGGAGGGAGGAGAGACCCAGTACTTC. This gives the protein CSAGEGGETQYF. J is TRBJ2-5 and V is TRBV20-1; TRBD2 matches at 7 bases. The CDR3 totals 12 residues. Trimming at V came to 6 bases and at J to 4 bases, leaving 5 bases not matched to a gene. From germline, CDR1 is DFQATT and CDR2 SNEGSKA (reference sequence).

The CDR3 DNA follows: TGTGCTAGCAGACTTACATCGGGGGAAGAGACCCAGTACTTC. It yields the protein CASRLTSGEETQYF. The gene calls are TRBV12-5 and TRBJ2-5, with D perhaps TRBD2 (6 bases). Germline CDR1 reads LGHNT; CDR2 reads FRNRAP. The CDR3 is made up of 14 amino acids. V was clipped by 9 bases and J by 3 bases, with 17 bases between them.

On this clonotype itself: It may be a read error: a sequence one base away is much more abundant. The CDR3 reads CSAPRGGNAEAFF. The CDR3 nucleotides are TGCAGTGCTCCCAGAGGCGGTAACGCTGAAGCTTTCTTT. The V call is TRBV20-1, the J call TRBJ1-1; D unclear. This CDR3 is 13 amino acids long. V was trimmed by 5 bases and J by 6 bases, leaving 16 bases between them. Germline CDR1 is DFQATT and CDR2 is SNEGSKA (reference sequence).

The CDR3 nucleotides read TGTGCCAGCAGCACAAGGGGGCTGGGAGGAGGAGAGACCCAGTACTTC. Translated, it gives CASSTRGLGGGETQYF. The V and J genes are TRBV7-9 and TRBJ2-5; possibly TRBD1 for D (7 bases). The CDR3 spans 16 residues. From germline, CDR1 is SEHNR and CDR2 FQNEAQ (reference sequence). Between the trimmed V and J ends, which lost 5 bases and 4 bases, there was a span of 20 bases. The full variable domain, rest sourced from reference TRBV7-9 and TRBJ2-5, is DTGVSQNPRHKITKRGQNVTFRCDPISEHNRLYWYRQTLGQGPEFLTYFQNEAQLEKSRLLSDRFSAERPKGSFSTLEIQRTEQGDSAMYLCASSTRGLGGGETQYFGPGTRLLVL.

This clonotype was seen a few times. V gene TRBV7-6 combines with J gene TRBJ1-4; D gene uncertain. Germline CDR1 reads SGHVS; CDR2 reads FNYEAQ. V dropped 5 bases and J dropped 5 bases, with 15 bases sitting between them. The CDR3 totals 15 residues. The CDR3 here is CASSPGGRPNEKLFF. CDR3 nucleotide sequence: TGTGCCAGCAGCCCCGGAGGACGACCAAATGAAAAACTGTTTTTT.

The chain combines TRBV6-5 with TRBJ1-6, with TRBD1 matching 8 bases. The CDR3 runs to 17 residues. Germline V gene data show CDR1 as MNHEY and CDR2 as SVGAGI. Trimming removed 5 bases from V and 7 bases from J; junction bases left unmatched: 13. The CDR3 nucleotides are TGTGCCAGCAGTATCGGACAGGGAGAACTGCCCAATTCACCCCTCCACTTT. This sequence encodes CASSIGQGELPNSPLHF.

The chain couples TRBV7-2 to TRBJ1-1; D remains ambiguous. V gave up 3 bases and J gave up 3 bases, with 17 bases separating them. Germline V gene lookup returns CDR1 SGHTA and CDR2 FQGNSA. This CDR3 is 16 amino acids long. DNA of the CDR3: TGTGCCAGCAGCTTGACGGAGCTGGGTGGCTACACTGAAGCTTTCTTT. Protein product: CASSLTELGGYTEAFF.

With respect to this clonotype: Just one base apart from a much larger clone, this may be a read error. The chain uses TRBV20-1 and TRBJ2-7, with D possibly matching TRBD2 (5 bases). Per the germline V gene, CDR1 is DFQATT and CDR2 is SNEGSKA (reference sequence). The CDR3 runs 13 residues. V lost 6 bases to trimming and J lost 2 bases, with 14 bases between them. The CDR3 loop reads CSATAEAPYEQYF. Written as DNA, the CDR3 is TGCAGTGCCACAGCGGAGGCCCCCTACGAGCAGTACTTC.

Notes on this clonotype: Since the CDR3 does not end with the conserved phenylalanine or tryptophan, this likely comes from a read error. The CDR3: CASSERGEGHGYTL. The CDR3 DNA reads TGTGCCAGCAGTGAGCGGGGCGAAGGCCATGGCTACACCCTC. The chain carries TRBV2 and TRBJ1-2; a possible D gene is TRBD1 (5 bases). Germline V lookup: CDR1 SNHLY, CDR2 FYNNEI. The V and J ends lost 3 bases and 6 bases respectively, with 14 bases between them. The CDR3 runs 14 residues.

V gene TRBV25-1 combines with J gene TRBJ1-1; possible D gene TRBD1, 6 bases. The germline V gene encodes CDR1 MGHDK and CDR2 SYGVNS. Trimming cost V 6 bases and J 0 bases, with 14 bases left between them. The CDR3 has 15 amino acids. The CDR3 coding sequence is TGTGCCAGCAGCGTTGAAGGACAGCTGAACACTGAAGCTTTCTTT. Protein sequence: CASSVEGQLNTEAFF.

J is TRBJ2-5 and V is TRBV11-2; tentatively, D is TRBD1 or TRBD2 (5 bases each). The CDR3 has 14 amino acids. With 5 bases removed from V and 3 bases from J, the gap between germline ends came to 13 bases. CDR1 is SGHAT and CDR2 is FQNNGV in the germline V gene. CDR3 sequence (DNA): TGTGCCAGCAGCCGCTACGGGGCAAAAGAGACCCAGTACTTC. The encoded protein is CASSRYGAKETQYF.

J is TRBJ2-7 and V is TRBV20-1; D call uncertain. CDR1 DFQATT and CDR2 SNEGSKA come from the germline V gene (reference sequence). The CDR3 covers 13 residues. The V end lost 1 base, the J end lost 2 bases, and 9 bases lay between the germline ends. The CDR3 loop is CSARAPETYEQYF. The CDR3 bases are TGCAGTGCTAGAGCCCCAGAAACCTACGAGCAGTACTTC.

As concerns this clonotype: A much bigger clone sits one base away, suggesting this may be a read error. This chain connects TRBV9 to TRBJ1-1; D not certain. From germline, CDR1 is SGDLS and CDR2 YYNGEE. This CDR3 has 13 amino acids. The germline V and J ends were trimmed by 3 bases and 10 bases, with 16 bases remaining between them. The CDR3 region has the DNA TGTGCCAGCAGCGCCCCGGGTGAAGGGTCAGCTTTCTTT. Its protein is CASSAPGEGSAFF.

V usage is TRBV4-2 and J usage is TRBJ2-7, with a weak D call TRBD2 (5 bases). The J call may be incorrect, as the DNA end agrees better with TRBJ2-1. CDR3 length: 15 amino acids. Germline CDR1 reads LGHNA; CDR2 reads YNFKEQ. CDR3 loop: CASSQGRADYNEQFF. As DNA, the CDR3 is TGTGCCAGCAGCCAAGGGCGGGCTGATTACAATGAGCAGTTCTTC.

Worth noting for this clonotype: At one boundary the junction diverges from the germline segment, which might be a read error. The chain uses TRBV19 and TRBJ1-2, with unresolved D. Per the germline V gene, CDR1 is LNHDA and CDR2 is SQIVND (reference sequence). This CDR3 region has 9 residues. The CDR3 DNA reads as TGTGCTAGTACACGTGGCTACACCTTC. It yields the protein CASTRGYTF.